This T cell receptor (beta chain) was sequenced during a study of Graves' ophthalmopathy and Graves' hyperthyroidism. RNA transcripts were the template, and TCR beta CDR3 regions were amplified from them. A first-round RT-PCR used HTBI primers, followed by a second-round multiplex PCR. Using its own MiXCR run on the multiplex PCR reads, TCRdb lists one record per CDR3 protein. The table shows about 25,000 distinct CDR3 sequences, with about 50% occurring only once. Overall study findings and caveats: Most clonotypes expanded in thyroid above 0.001 frequency were present in blood too.

This clonotype is medium-sized (0.01 to 0.1%) within its sample. The antigen is not known. V dropped 2 bases and J dropped 0 bases, with 8 bases sitting between them. In germline, CDR1 is LNHDA, CDR2 SQIVND (reference sequence). The CDR3 contains 15 residues. The gene calls are TRBV19 and TRBJ1-5; D might be TRBD1 (5 bases). The sequence was collected from an adult woman with stable Graves' hyperthyroidism. The sequencing sample was made of peripheral blood. The CDR3 loop reads CASSITGYSNQPQHF. In DNA, the CDR3 is TGTGCCAGTAGTATAACAGGTTATAGCAATCAGCCCCAGCATTTT.